This T cell receptor (beta chain) appears in the sequencing data of a study of T cells in Graves' hyperthyroidism and ophthalmopathy. Looking at the study overall: Prior to any treatment, at the point of initial diagnosis, peripheral blood was collected.

The CDR3 runs 23 residues. The germline V gene has CDR1 SGHTA and CDR2 FQGTGA. J was trimmed by 1 base and V by 5 bases; bases with no gene match: 29. RNA transcripts yielded amplified TCR beta CDR3 regions. A first-round RT-PCR of the TCR CDR3 used the HTBI primer set. Using its own MiXCR run on the multiplex PCR reads, TCRdb lists one record per CDR3 protein. The sample lists hundreds of thousands of distinct CDR3 sequences; 14% were seen once. Calling Graves' hyperthyroidism stable meant ophthalmopathy did not progress within 18 months. Study-wide points: Blood also carried most thyroid clonotypes expanded above 0.001.

Details on this clonotype: Its antigen is not known.

Source material: blood. This sequence originates from a woman between 18 and 30 years old with Graves' hyperthyroidism. The chain has TRBV7-3 and TRBJ1-1; TRBD1 aligns across 9 bases. The CDR3 loop is CASSPHPPGPGQGTARRNTEAFF. Written as DNA, the CDR3 is TGTGCCAGCAGCCCCCATCCACCTGGACCCGGACAGGGGACCGCAAGGCGGAACACTGAAGCTTTCTTT.